This TCR beta chain was recorded in a study of blood T cell repertoires in COVID-19. Assay: immunoSEQ multiplex PCR; the TCRdb copy retains only in-frame clones and omits some. The sample yields around 300,000 clones, 88% seen once. CDR3 length: 16 amino acids. V lost 3 bases to trimming and J lost 6 bases, with 18 bases between them. Germline-derived CDR1 and CDR2 are SEHNR and FQNEAQ (reference sequence). Assignments of participants to cohorts depended upon their own reported clinical history. Cohort 3 recovered donors had two negative PCRs, clearance, or symptom resolution. Sequenced input: PBMCs or T cells enriched from blood (not recorded which). The clonotype was recovered from a woman in her forties or fifties who had recovered from COVID-19. J is TRBJ2-4 and V is TRBV7-9; the D gene is possibly TRBD2 (5 bases). The CDR3 nucleotides read TGTGCCAGCAGCTTTACGGGTTGGGTCGGAGGAAACATTCAGTACTTC. Its protein is CASSFTGWVGGNIQYF.